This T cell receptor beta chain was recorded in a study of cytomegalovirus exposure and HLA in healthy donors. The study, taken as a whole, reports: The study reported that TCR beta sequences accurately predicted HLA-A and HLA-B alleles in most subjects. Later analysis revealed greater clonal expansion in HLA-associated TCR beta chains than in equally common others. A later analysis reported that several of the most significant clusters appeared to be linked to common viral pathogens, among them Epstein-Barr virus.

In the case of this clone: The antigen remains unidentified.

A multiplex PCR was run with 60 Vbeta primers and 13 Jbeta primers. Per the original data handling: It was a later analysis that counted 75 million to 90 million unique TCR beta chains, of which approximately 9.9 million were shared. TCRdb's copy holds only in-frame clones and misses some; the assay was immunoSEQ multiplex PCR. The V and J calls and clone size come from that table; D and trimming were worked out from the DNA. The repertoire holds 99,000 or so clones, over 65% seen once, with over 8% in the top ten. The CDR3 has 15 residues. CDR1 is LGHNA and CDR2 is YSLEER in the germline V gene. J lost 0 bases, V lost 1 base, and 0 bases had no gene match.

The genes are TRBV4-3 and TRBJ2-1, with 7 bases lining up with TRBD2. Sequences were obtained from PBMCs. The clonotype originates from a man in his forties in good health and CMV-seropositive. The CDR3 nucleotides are TGCGCCAGCAGCCAAGCGGGGGGCTCCTACAATGAGCAGTTCTTC. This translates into CASSQAGGSYNEQFF.